This T cell receptor beta chain was captured in a study of blood T cell repertoires in COVID-19. The protocol was immunoSEQ multiplex PCR, while the TCRdb copy is restricted to in-frame clones and leaves out a portion. The sample has about 35,000 clones; around 88% are singletons. V shed 8 bases and J 5 bases; nucleotides not matched to a gene: 8. Looked up from germline, CDR1 is SGHNT and CDR2 is YENEEA. The CDR3 runs to 14 residues. The sample was peripheral blood. This clonotype was obtained from a woman in her 70s with active COVID-19. This sequence joins TRBV11-3 and TRBJ2-1; 8 bases map to TRBD2. CDR3 residues: CASAAGGGNNEQFF. The CDR3 DNA follows: TGTGCCAGCGCTGCGGGAGGTGGTAACAATGAGCAGTTCTTC.